One sample yielded the 28 T cell receptor beta chains listed below, sequenced in a study of cytomegalovirus exposure and HLA in healthy donors. Vbeta (60) and Jbeta (13) primers were used in the PCR. Generated by immunoSEQ multiplex PCR, the TCRdb table keeps only in-frame clones and is missing some. The sample lists about 89,000 clones, 64% occurring once. The sequenced sample consisted of PBMCs. These receptor sequences come from a human donor in good health.

The J gene is TRBJ2-2, the V gene TRBV5-4; 9 positions match TRBD1. Germline CDR1 SGHNT, CDR2 YYREEE (reference sequence). This CDR3 region has 17 residues. After removal of 1 base from V and 2 bases from J, the junction contained 6 bases not matched to a gene. The CDR3 reads CASSLPPGQGNTGELFF. The CDR3 DNA reads as TGTGCCAGCAGCTTGCCGCCGGGACAGGGAAACACCGGGGAGCTGTTTTTT.

This rearrangement joins TRBV6-5 to TRBJ1-3; no reliable D call. V lost 2 bases, J lost 1 base, and 9 bases lay in between. This CDR3 is built from 15 residues. CDR1 is MNHEY, CDR2 SVGAGI, per germline. The DNA of the CDR3 is TGTGCCAGCAGTTACGCTACAGCATCTGGAAACACCATATATTTT. This sequence encodes CASSYATASGNTIYF.

This CDR3 is CASSSPSDRSSYNEQFF. Written as DNA, the CDR3 is TGTGCCAGCAGCTCCCCCTCGGACAGGAGCTCCTACAATGAGCAGTTCTTC. The genes are TRBV7-3 and TRBJ2-1; 7 bases are a match to TRBD1. V was pared by 4 bases and J by 0 bases, with 9 bases of the junction left unmatched. This CDR3 comprises 17 residues. Per germline, CDR1 SGHTA and CDR2 FQGTGA.

The sample holds a few counts of this clone. V is TRBV10-3 and J is TRBJ1-4; D gene ambiguous. Germline-derived CDR1 and CDR2 are ENHRY and SYGVKD. The V gene lost 3 bases and the J gene lost 2 bases, with 7 bases spanning the gap. This CDR3 comprises 14 residues. CDR3 amino acids: CAISDVETNEKLFF. CDR3 bases: TGTGCCATCAGTGACGTGGAGACTAATGAAAAACTGTTTTTT.

This rearrangement joins TRBV4-2 to TRBJ1-2; the D gene is possibly TRBD1 (5 bases). The CDR3 spans 14 residues. V was pared by 1 base and J by 8 bases, with 14 bases between. Germline V gives CDR1 LGHNA, CDR2 YNFKEQ. This CDR3 is CASSQASQGRGYTF. The DNA for the CDR3 is TGTGCCAGCAGCCAAGCTTCCCAGGGTCGCGGCTACACCTTC.

V and J are TRBV6-6 and TRBJ1-5; TRBD1 matches at 7 bases. J lost 4 bases, V lost 5 bases, and 5 bases had no gene match. The CDR3 length is 14 residues. Germline CDR1 reads MNHNY; CDR2 reads SVGAGI (reference sequence). CDR3 nucleotide sequence: TGTGCCAGCAGTAGGGGGCATAGGAATCAGCCCCAGCATTTT. Translation gives CASSRGHRNQPQHF.

Details on this clone: The CDR3 carries no conserved terminal phenylalanine or tryptophan, so it likely arises from a read error. It is unclear where the CDR3 begins or ends on the DNA, so no DNA is shown, and the CDR3 is as TCRdb lists it. V is TRBV11-3 and J is TRBJ1-3. The CDR3 is 12 amino acids long, termini counted. From germline, CDR1 is SGHNT and CDR2 YENEEA. This CDR3 reads CASSVPGPGGGG.

This clone was picked up a small number of times. The chain couples TRBV10-3 to TRBJ2-1; 9 bases line up with TRBD2. J gave up 5 bases and V 6 bases, and 11 bases lay outside the gene matches. CDR1 is ENHRY, CDR2 SYGVKD, per germline. This CDR3 contains 16 residues. CDR3 in amino acids: CAIRPAGGPVDNEQFF. The CDR3, as DNA: TGTGCCATCAGGCCCGCGGGGGGGCCTGTGGACAATGAGCAGTTCTTC.

The chain couples TRBV6-4 to TRBJ2-3; 14 nucleotides align to TRBD2. Germline V gene sequence: CDR1 MRHNA, CDR2 SNTAGT. The length of the CDR3 is 15 residues. V dropped 4 bases and J dropped 4; count of bases not matched to a gene: 1. The CDR3 region has the DNA TGTGCCAGCAGTGGGACTAGCGGGGGGCCAGATACGCAGTATTTT. It translates to CASSGTSGGPDTQYF.

The rearrangement joins TRBV19 to TRBJ1-2; no clear D gene. Germline V gene sequence: CDR1 LNHDA, CDR2 SQIVND (reference sequence). The length of the CDR3 is 13 residues. Trimming cost V 3 bases and J 6 bases, with 11 bases left between them. The DNA of the CDR3 is TGTGCCAGTAGTATCTCCCAGCGGGATGGCTACACCTTC. It is translated as CASSISQRDGYTF.

This chain joins TRBV5-4 and TRBJ1-1; the D is unclear. This CDR3 comprises 17 residues. The germline V gene encodes CDR1 SGHNT and CDR2 YYREEE (reference sequence). V shed 8 bases and J shed 0 bases, with 23 bases lying between them. The CDR3 reads CARPEQRGLGMNTEAFF. In nucleotides, the CDR3 is TGTGCCAGACCGGAACAACGGGGTTTGGGCATGAACACTGAAGCTTTCTTT.

The sample holds a few counts of this clone. The chain recombines TRBV6-1 with TRBJ1-5; 11 nucleotides align to TRBD1. This CDR3 region has 14 residues. Looked up from germline, CDR1 is MNHNS and CDR2 is SASEGT. V was pared by 7 bases and J by 5 bases, with 4 bases of the junction left unmatched. CDR3 in amino acids: CASNPGQGDQPQHF. DNA for the CDR3: TGTGCCAGCAATCCGGGACAGGGGGATCAGCCCCAGCATTTT.

V is TRBV7-2 and J is TRBJ2-1, with D perhaps matching TRBD2 (6 bases). Germline CDR1 is SGHTA and CDR2 is FQGNSA. Trimming pared 6 bases from V and 0 bases from J, leaving 12 bases between. The CDR3 runs to 15 residues. This CDR3 reads CASSPGTRSYNEQFF. The CDR3, as DNA: TGTGCCAGCAGTCCCGGGACTCGCTCCTACAATGAGCAGTTCTTC.

This chain connects TRBV5-1 to TRBJ1-5; 7 positions match TRBD1. V lost 4 bases to trimming and J lost 7 bases; unmatched junction nucleotides: 5. CDR3 length equals 13 residues. Germline V CDR1 and CDR2: SGHRS, YFSETQ. CDR3 residues: CASSPGQDQPQHF. DNA for the CDR3: TGCGCCAGCAGCCCTGGACAGGACCAGCCCCAGCATTTT.

The chain uses TRBV9 and TRBJ2-7, with 10 bases that match TRBD2. CDR3 length: 15 residues. Germline loops: CDR1 SGDLS, CDR2 YYNGEE. V lost 3 bases and J lost 6; bases outside the gene matches: 9. The CDR3 spells CASSAPSGGAPEQYF. DNA for the CDR3: TGTGCCAGCAGCGCCCCGAGCGGGGGGGCTCCCGAGCAGTACTTC.

The J gene is TRBJ2-6, the V gene TRBV11-2, with 7 bases that match TRBD1. In germline, CDR1 is SGHAT, CDR2 FQNNGV. The CDR3 contains 17 residues. The J segment lost 0 bases and the V segment lost 0 bases, leaving 2 bases of the junction unmatched. CDR3 coding DNA: TGTGCCAGCAGCTTAGACAACAGGGGCTCTGGGGCCAACGTCCTGACTTTC. As protein: CASSLDNRGSGANVLTF.

The genes are TRBV25-1 and TRBJ2-1; D might be TRBD2 (6 bases). The CDR3 length is 14 residues. V was cut by 3 bases and J by 7 bases, with 13 bases left in between. In germline, CDR1 is MGHDK, CDR2 SYGVNS. CDR3 nucleotides: TGTGCCAGCAGTGATATGGCAGGGAGGAATGAGCAGTTCTTC. As protein: CASSDMAGRNEQFF.

The chain combines TRBV7-8 with TRBJ2-1; D is perhaps TRBD2 (6 bases). CDR3 length: 15 amino acids. Trimming left V 1 base short and J 6 bases short, with 13 bases between. Germline CDR1 SGHVS, CDR2 FQNEAQ. Here the CDR3 reads CASSLGISRGNEQFF. CDR3 DNA: TGTGCCAGCAGCTTAGGGATTTCGCGGGGCAATGAGCAGTTCTTC.

This clone showed up just a few times. The CDR3 region is CASSSGGGMDTQYF. DNA for the CDR3: TGTGCCAGCAGCTCCGGCGGGGGAATGGATACGCAGTATTTT. The chain is built from TRBV27 and TRBJ2-3, with 7 bases identical to TRBD2. V trimming: 6 bases; J trimming: 6 bases; junction bases outside the gene matches: 9. From germline, CDR1 is MNHEY and CDR2 SMNVEV (reference sequence). The length of the CDR3 is 14 residues.

This chain joins TRBV4-2 and TRBJ2-3; tentatively, D is TRBD2 (7 bases). Trimming shortened V by 0 bases and J by 5 bases, and 15 bases separated the two germline ends. The CDR3 is 16 residues long. Per the germline V gene, CDR1 is LGHNA and CDR2 is YNFKEQ. The CDR3 DNA reads as TGTGCCAGCAGCCAAGATCTCCGCGGGGGCCAAGATACGCAGTATTTT. It yields the protein CASSQDLRGGQDTQYF.

This clone has only a few counts. The rearrangement links TRBV9 to TRBJ2-1, with TRBD2 matching over 13 bases. Unmatched junction bases numbered 6, after V lost 4 bases and J lost 2 bases. CDR3 length: 17 amino acids. Germline loops: CDR1 SGDLS, CDR2 YYNGEE. CDR3: CASSLRTSGSAYNEQFF. In DNA, the CDR3 is TGTGCCAGCAGCCTTCGGACTAGCGGGAGCGCCTACAATGAGCAGTTCTTC.

V and J are TRBV5-4 and TRBJ2-6; tentative D call: TRBD1 (6 bases). The germline V gene encodes CDR1 SGHNT and CDR2 YYREEE (reference sequence). V lost 4 bases to trimming and J lost 2 bases, with 13 bases between them. The CDR3 runs 16 residues. Written as DNA, the CDR3 is TGTGCCAGCAGCCCTCAACAGGGTACTGGGGCCAACGTCCTGACTTTC. It translates to CASSPQQGTGANVLTF.

This clone was seen only a few times. The chain links TRBV7-2 to TRBJ2-2, with 7 bases that match TRBD1. Trimming removed 5 bases from V and 4 bases from J; junction bases left unmatched: 7. CDR3 length: 15 residues. Germline-derived CDR1 and CDR2 are SGHTA and FQGNSA. The CDR3 loop is CASSPPQGSTGELFF. The DNA of the CDR3 is TGTGCCAGCAGCCCTCCACAGGGGAGCACCGGGGAGCTGTTTTTT.

The V gene is TRBV7-8, the J gene TRBJ2-2; TRBD1 aligns across 9 bases. Germline CDR1 reads SGHVS; CDR2 reads FQNEAQ. Trimming removed 7 bases from V and 9 bases from J; junction bases left unmatched: 12. The CDR3 is 15 residues long. CDR3 sequence: CASMRDREWWWELFF. In nucleotides, the CDR3 is TGTGCCAGCATGAGGGACAGGGAGTGGTGGTGGGAGCTGTTTTTT.

The chain recombines TRBV7-8 with TRBJ2-5; 7 bases fit TRBD2. Germline-derived CDR1 and CDR2 are SGHVS and FQNEAQ. The junction had 17 bases not matched to a gene; V was cut back by 6 bases and J by 7 bases. This CDR3 is 16 amino acids long. The CDR3 sequence is CASRLGGYGRGGTQYF. CDR3 sequence (DNA): TGTGCCAGCAGATTGGGAGGGTACGGTCGGGGTGGGACCCAGTACTTC.

V is TRBV28 and J is TRBJ1-2; TRBD1 aligns across 9 bases. Germline V gene sequence: CDR1 MDHEN, CDR2 SYDVKM. V gave up 4 bases and J gave up 3 bases; unmatched junction bases: 6. This CDR3 contains 15 residues. For the CDR3, the DNA is TGTGCCAGCAGTTCCCCCACAGGGGGCGACTATGGCTACACCTTC. This encodes CASSSPTGGDYGYTF.

Note on this clone: This same CDR3 is encoded by further DNA sequences in the sample. V is TRBV29-1 and J is TRBJ2-1, with D possibly TRBD1 on 6 matching bases. The CDR3 length is 19 residues. Germline V gives CDR1 SQVTM, CDR2 ANQGSEA. V lost 7 bases, J lost 0 bases, and 28 bases lay in between. The CDR3 reads CSAPPSIGTSTHSYNEQFF. Here the CDR3 DNA reads TGCAGCGCTCCCCCCAGTATCGGGACATCTACTCACTCCTACAATGAGCAGTTCTTC.

The chain employs TRBV6-4 and TRBJ2-7; D perhaps matches TRBD2 (6 bases). The CDR3 extends over 13 amino acids. Germline V gene data show CDR1 as MRHNA and CDR2 as SNTAGT. V lost 9 bases to trimming and J lost 3 bases, with 15 bases between them. Written as DNA, the CDR3 is TGTGCCAGGTGGGACTGGCAAATCTACGAGCAGTACTTC. It codes for CARWDWQIYEQYF.